This T cell receptor beta chain was identified during a study of blood T cell repertoires in COVID-19 (dated by TCRdb to about 2020). General notes on the study: Samples covering the acute and convalescent phases of COVID-19 were provided by collaborators in the United States, Italy and Spain. The material from the prospective study consisted of cDNA or gDNA derived from T cells, B-cell-depleted T cells, or PBMCs. Deeply sampled blood TCRbeta repertoires from subjects exposed to, actively infected with, or recovered from COVID-19 were included in the dataset. A freely available public database, intended as a resource for researchers studying the immune response to SARS-CoV-2, is where the repertoires were released. The samples were drawn from the first 160 participants of the ongoing ImmuneRACE study and from 1,254 subjects provided by 6 global collaborators. Sample metadata almost always included a de-identified subject ID, COVID-19 status, age in years and sex. Where HLA class I and class II types were available, the types were taken from metadata supplied by the sample provider, not from assay-based typing. Results the study describes overall, beyond this receptor: The amount of clinical and demographic metadata varied by source and participant and was provided uncurated.

The immunoSEQ Assay, a bias-controlled multiplex PCR, was used to amplify TCRbeta CDR3 regions from genomic DNA. The study's processing was this. The number of nucleated cells in each sample was estimated from the amplification of reference gene primers within the assay. Sequence reads were collapsed and filtered to measure the absolute abundance of every unique TCRbeta CDR3 rearrangement. Productive Simpson clonality was computed per sample as the square root of Simpson's diversity index over productive rearrangements. The source is immuneACCESS, and TCRdb retained only in-frame sequences with V and J called. Part of the clones is not carried over; for the studies checked, unresolved V genes explain less than half of this, and the remainder is unexplained. The V and J calls and clone size were taken over from that table, and D and trimming were inferred from the DNA. This sample lists tens of thousands of clones; about 92% were detected once. The ten largest clonotypes hold more than 0.4% of the sample.

About this clone: There is no known antigen for this receptor. Base qualities are not at hand, and no much larger clone is one base apart.

One collaborating source in Seattle enrolled patients during active infection and followed them longitudinally through the course of disease. The collaborating institutions used their own protocols to collect whole blood in K2EDTA tubes. For TCRbeta analysis, collaborator samples were shipped as frozen whole blood, as isolated PBMCs, or as DNA extracted from either sample type. Here V drops 4 bases and J drops 8 bases, and the junction holds 11 bases not matched to any gene. The CDR3 covers 17 residues, taking in both the cysteine and the phenylalanine. Only the CDR3 DNA is retained, 51 bases long and in frame from the first base. The germline V gene supplies CDR1 SNHLY and CDR2 FYNNEI.

The sequenced sample was peripheral blood. In this chain, TRBV2 is recombined with TRBJ2-2; 12 bases in between match TRBD2. This TCR derives from a man aged 45 to 65 with COVID-19, enrolled during active disease. The nucleotide sequence reads as follows: TGTGCCAGCAGTGTCATCTCGACTAGCGGGAGTCGGGGGGAGCTGTTTTTT. Translated, it reads CASSVISTSGSRGELFF.